The 32 T cell receptor beta chains reported below all come from one sample, sequenced in a study of blood T cell repertoires in COVID-19. Clones were read by immunoSEQ multiplex PCR, and TCRdb kept only the in-frame ones, dropping some. The sample contains 300,000 to 350,000 clones, roughly 86% of which appear only once. Sequencing input: PBMCs or T cells enriched from blood (not recorded which). The receptors here all came from a woman aged 18-35 years who had recovered from COVID-19.

The chain joins TRBV7-3 to TRBJ1-5, with a possible D match to TRBD1 (5 bases). Per germline, CDR1 SGHTA and CDR2 FQGTGA. Between the trimmed V and J ends, which lost 5 bases and 0 bases, there was a span of 11 bases. The CDR3 totals 15 residues. CDR3 amino acids: CASSLDTYSNQPQHF. In DNA form, the CDR3 reads TGTGCCAGCAGCCTGGACACTTATAGCAATCAGCCCCAGCATTTT. The full variable domain, with the rest looked up from reference TRBV7-3 and TRBJ1-5, is GAGVSQTPSNKVTEKGKYVELRCDPISGHTALYWYRQSLGQGPEFLIYFQGTGAADDSGLPNDRFFAVRPEGSVSTLKIQRTERGDSAVYLCASSLDTYSNQPQHFGDGTRLSIL.

This clone was detected only a few times. V gene TRBV27 combines with J gene TRBJ1-4; the D gene is possibly TRBD1 (5 bases). The CDR3 runs to 14 residues. Trimming removed 8 bases from V and 7 bases from J, with 17 bases in between. The V gene's germline CDR1 is MNHEY and CDR2 SMNVEV (reference sequence). CDR3 residues: CASSRGAGSEKLFF. The CDR3 DNA reads TGTGCCAGCTCTAGAGGGGCGGGGAGTGAAAAACTGTTTTTT. The variable domain in full, with the rest retrieved from reference TRBV27 and TRBJ1-4, is EAQVTQNPRYLITVTGKKLTVTCSQNMNHEYMSWYRQDPGLGLRQIYYSMNVEVTDKGDVPEGYKVSRKEKRNFPLILESPSPNQTSLYFCASSRGAGSEKLFFGSGTQLSVL.

The chain uses TRBV7-2 and TRBJ2-7, with TRBD2 as a possible D gene (5 bases). CDR1 is SGHTA and CDR2 is FQGNSA in the germline V gene. The CDR3 totals 11 residues. The V end was cut by 3 bases, the J end by 7 bases, with 7 bases between. The CDR3 here is CASSFSGEQYF. In DNA, the CDR3 is TGTGCCAGCAGCTTCTCGGGAGAGCAGTACTTC.

The chain joins TRBV30 to TRBJ1-2; D is uncertain. This CDR3 is built from 10 residues. CDR1 GTSNPN and CDR2 SVGIG come from the germline V gene (reference sequence). V was pared by 6 bases and J by 2 bases, with 4 bases between. The DNA of the CDR3 is TGTGCCTGCCAAAACTATGGCTACACCTTC. Translation: CACQNYGYTF.

The rearrangement uses TRBV5-6 and TRBJ1-4; D may be TRBD1 (6 bases). The CDR3 is 14 amino acids. The V gene's germline CDR1 is SGHDT and CDR2 YYEEEE. Deletions cut 8 bases from V and 8 bases from J, with 19 bases between. The chain's CDR3 is CASTQGLFREKLFF. In DNA form, the CDR3 reads TGTGCCAGTACTCAGGGGCTGTTCCGGGAAAAACTGTTTTTT.

Comment on this clone: Other nucleotide sequences in the sample specify the same CDR3. CDR3 in amino acids: CAISGETDTQYF. The CDR3, as DNA: TGTGCCATCAGTGGGGAGACAGATACGCAGTATTTT. The genes are TRBV10-3 and TRBJ2-3, with D perhaps TRBD2 (5 bases). The V and J ends lost 4 bases and 3 bases respectively, with 5 bases between them. CDR3 length: 12 amino acids. The germline V gene has CDR1 ENHRY and CDR2 SYGVKD.

This rearrangement joins TRBV29-1 to TRBJ2-2; 7 nucleotides match TRBD1. This CDR3 region has 18 residues. Per the germline V gene, CDR1 is SQVTM and CDR2 is ANQGSEA. V shed 4 bases, J shed 2 bases, and the junction held 16 bases outside the gene matches. The CDR3 nucleotides read TGCAGCGTTGCCTTTGTGAGACAGGGTTTTTTTAACACCGGGGAGCTGTTTTTT. Encoded protein: CSVAFVRQGFFNTGELFF.

The V call is TRBV4-3, the J call TRBJ1-6, with D perhaps TRBD1 (6 bases). The V gene's germline CDR1 is LGHNA and CDR2 YSLEER. V gave up 1 base and J gave up 14 bases, with 15 bases separating them. The CDR3 extends over 14 amino acids. The CDR3, as DNA: TGCGCCAGCAGCCAAGTATCGACAGGCGCCACCCTCCACTTT. It translates to CASSQVSTGATLHF.

The chain combines TRBV7-9 with TRBJ1-2; 9 nucleotides align to TRBD1. CDR3 length equals 13 residues. V gave up 5 bases and J gave up 7 bases; unmatched junction bases: 5. CDR1 and CDR2 (germline): SEHNR, FQNEAQ (reference sequence). In nucleotides, the CDR3 is TGTGCCAGCAGCAATCCGGACAGGGGTGGCTACACCTTC. Protein sequence: CASSNPDRGGYTF.

The chain uses TRBV2 and TRBJ2-5, with D tentatively TRBD2 (5 bases). The ends were cut back, 4 bases at V and 0 bases at J, with 12 bases in the middle. The CDR3 covers 15 residues. Germline V gene data show CDR1 as SNHLY and CDR2 as FYNNEI. Here the CDR3 reads CASSGPPGYQETQYF. The CDR3 region has the DNA TGTGCCAGCAGTGGGCCCCCGGGATACCAAGAGACCCAGTACTTC. Drawing the rest from reference TRBV2 and TRBJ2-5, the complete variable domain is EPEVTQTPSHQVTQMGQEVILRCVPISNHLYFYWYRQILGQKVEFLVSFYNNEISEKSEIFDDQFSVERPDGSNFTLKIRSTKLEDSAMYFCASSGPPGYQETQYFGPGTRLLVL.

The chain links TRBV4-3 to TRBJ2-3; 9 bases map to TRBD2. Germline V gene sequence: CDR1 LGHNA, CDR2 YSLEER. Unmatched junction bases numbered 8, after V lost 1 base and J lost 0 bases. The CDR3 totals 18 residues. CDR3 DNA sequence: TGCGCCAGCAGCCAAGTGTCTAGCGGGGACCAAAGCACAGATACGCAGTATTTT. This encodes CASSQVSSGDQSTDTQYF.

V and J are TRBV11-3 and TRBJ2-3; 8 bases agree with TRBD1. Trimming removed 5 bases from V and 2 bases from J; junction bases left unmatched: 12. The CDR3 sequence is 17 residues long. Germline CDR1 reads SGHNT; CDR2 reads YENEEA. The CDR3 region has the DNA TGTGCCAGCAGCAAAGTTAAGACAGGGGAGGCCACAGATACGCAGTATTTT. The encoded protein is CASSKVKTGEATDTQYF.

This clone was found once. V gene TRBV3-1 (or the pseudogene TRBV3-2) combines with J gene TRBJ2-7, with TRBD1 matching over 9 bases. Germline V CDR1 and CDR2: LGHDT, YNNKEL (reference sequence). The CDR3 is 16 amino acids. V was pared by 1 base and J by 4 bases, with 8 bases of the junction left unmatched. The CDR3 here is CASSQGVGTGFYEQYF. The CDR3 nucleotides read TGTGCCAGCAGCCAAGGTGTTGGGACAGGGTTTTACGAGCAGTACTTC.

V and J are TRBV20-1 and TRBJ1-1; weak D call: TRBD1 (6 bases). V was pared by 3 bases and J by 1 base, with 12 bases between. The CDR3 is 14 residues long. Germline V CDR1 and CDR2: DFQATT, SNEGSKA (reference sequence). Written as DNA, the CDR3 is TGCAGTGCTAGTTCGGCAGGGGCGAACACTGAAGCTTTCTTT. This gives the protein CSASSAGANTEAFF.

In DNA form, the CDR3 reads TGCGCCAGCAGTCTGGGACAGGAGTACTATGGCTACACCTTC. It specifies CASSLGQEYYGYTF. The V gene is TRBV4-3, the J gene TRBJ1-2; TRBD1 matches 8 bases. The CDR3 extends over 14 amino acids. V shed 6 bases, J shed 3 bases, and the junction held 6 bases outside the gene matches. Germline V lookup: CDR1 LGHNA, CDR2 YSLEER.

This chain uses TRBV7-9 with TRBJ1-2; 7 bases align to TRBD1. The V segment lost 5 bases and the J segment 8 bases; nucleotides outside the gene matches: 11. Germline loops: CDR1 SEHNR, CDR2 FQNEAQ (reference sequence). CDR3 size: 14 residues. Written as DNA, the CDR3 is TGTGCCAGCAGCCAATCGACAGGGTACAGGGGCTACACCTTC. It is translated as CASSQSTGYRGYTF.

The gene calls are TRBV6-2 or TRBV6-3 and TRBJ2-7, with 7 bases matching TRBD2. The CDR3 contains 14 residues. CDR1 is MNHEY and CDR2 is SVGEGT in the germline V gene. J lost 4 bases, V lost 5 bases, and 8 bases had no gene match. CDR3 loop: CASSTLATRYEQYF. The CDR3 coding sequence is TGTGCCAGCAGTACACTAGCGACAAGATACGAGCAGTACTTC.

The V call is TRBV7-9, the J call TRBJ1-2; the D gene is possibly TRBD1 (6 bases). Trimming removed 5 bases from V and 3 bases from J, with 13 bases in between. The CDR3 has 14 amino acids. CDR1 is SEHNR, CDR2 FQNEAQ, per germline (reference sequence). CDR3 DNA: TGTGCCAGCAGCCCACAGGGTACCGACTATGGCTACACCTTC. It is translated as CASSPQGTDYGYTF.

The chain is built from TRBV20-1 and TRBJ2-7; TRBD1 is a possible D gene (6 bases). Per the germline V gene, CDR1 is DFQATT and CDR2 is SNEGSKA (reference sequence). V was cut by 6 bases and J by 1 base, with 19 bases left in between. This CDR3 is built from 15 residues. The CDR3 sequence: CSASDQGLISYEQYF. The DNA of the CDR3 is TGCAGTGCCAGTGACCAGGGGTTAATATCCTACGAGCAGTACTTC.

This sequence joins TRBV5-1 and TRBJ2-5, with 9 bases identical to TRBD1. In germline, CDR1 is SGHRS, CDR2 YFSETQ. Germline trimming cut 2 bases from V and 5 bases from J; bases unmatched to any gene: 7. The CDR3 spans 15 residues. CDR3 coding DNA: TGCGCCAGCAGCTTAAACAGGGGGCGCGGGGAGACCCAGTACTTC. This gives the protein CASSLNRGRGETQYF.

The J gene is TRBJ2-3, the V gene TRBV27; D possibly corresponds to TRBD2 (6 bases). Germline values: CDR1 MNHEY, CDR2 SMNVEV (reference sequence). V lost 2 bases and J 1 base, leaving 25 bases between the germline ends. The CDR3 extends over 20 amino acids. CDR3 region: CASSLTFPLGLEGGTDTQYF. The CDR3 coding sequence is TGTGCCAGCAGTTTAACTTTTCCGTTGGGTTTGGAGGGAGGCACAGATACGCAGTATTTT.

The gene calls are TRBV14 and TRBJ1-1, with 11 bases lining up with TRBD1. The CDR3 is 13 residues long. Per germline, CDR1 SGHDN and CDR2 FVKESK. With V trimmed by 4 bases and J by 6 bases, 1 base remained unmatched. This chain's CDR3 is CASSRTGGAEAFF. The CDR3 DNA follows: TGTGCCAGCAGCCGGACAGGGGGCGCTGAAGCTTTCTTT.

The rearrangement joins TRBV5-1 to TRBJ2-7, with 10 bases lining up with TRBD2. The V segment lost 0 bases and the J segment 7 bases; nucleotides outside the gene matches: 7. There are 15 residues in the CDR3. Germline loops: CDR1 SGHRS, CDR2 YFSETQ. This chain's CDR3 is CASSLALAGDGEQYF. The DNA for the CDR3 is TGCGCCAGCAGCTTGGCGCTAGCGGGAGATGGGGAGCAGTACTTC. The variable domain in full, with the rest retrieved from reference TRBV5-1 and TRBJ2-7, is KAGVTQTPRYLIKTRGQQVTLSCSPISGHRSVSWYQQTPGQGLQFLFEYFSETQRNKGNFPGRFSGRQFSNSRSEMNVSTLELGDSALYLCASSLALAGDGEQYFGPGTRLTVT.

The rearrangement links TRBV18 to TRBJ1-2, with 8 bases lining up with TRBD1. The length of the CDR3 is 14 residues. Germline CDR1 and CDR2: KGHSH and LQKENI. V lost 2 bases to trimming and J lost 8 bases; unmatched junction nucleotides: 7. The CDR3 sequence is CASSPETGARGYTF. The CDR3 region has the DNA TGTGCCAGCTCACCAGAGACAGGGGCTCGCGGCTACACCTTC. Using reference TRBV18 and TRBJ1-2 for the parts outside the CDR3, the full variable domain is NAGVMQNPRHLVRRRGQEARLRCSPMKGHSHVYWYRQLPEEGLKFMVYLQKENIIDESGMPKERFSAEFPKEGPSILRIQQVVRGDSAAYFCASSPETGARGYTFGSGTRLTVV.

This clone was detected only once. The genes are TRBV4-3 and TRBJ1-2, with 7 bases aligning to TRBD1. The CDR3 consists of 14 residues. J was trimmed by 5 bases and V by 4 bases; bases with no gene match: 7. From germline, CDR1 is LGHNA and CDR2 YSLEER. For the CDR3, the DNA is TGCGCCAGCAGCCGAGACAGGGCAGAATATGGCTACACCTTC. Protein sequence: CASSRDRAEYGYTF.

J is TRBJ2-3 and V is TRBV6-5; 8 nucleotides line up with TRBD1. This CDR3 has 15 amino acids. V shed 8 bases and J 2 bases; nucleotides not matched to a gene: 9. The V gene's germline CDR1 is MNHEY and CDR2 SVGAGI. The CDR3 loop is CASGRTGTTTDTQYF. CDR3 in DNA: TGTGCCAGCGGCCGGACAGGGACAACCACAGATACGCAGTATTTT.

The V and J genes are TRBV30 and TRBJ1-1; maybe TRBD1 (6 bases). CDR3 length: 12 residues. V lost 5 bases to trimming and J lost 3 bases, with 10 bases between them. The germline CDR1 and CDR2 sequences are GTSNPN and SVGIG (reference sequence). The CDR3 protein is CAWGGQYTEAFF. CDR3 sequence (DNA): TGTGCCTGGGGAGGACAGTACACTGAAGCTTTCTTT. Variable domain in full (rest from reference TRBV30 and TRBJ1-1): SQTIHQWPATLVQPVGSPLSLECTVEGTSNPNLYWYRQAAGRGLQLLFYSVGIGQISSEVPQNLSASRPQDRQFILSSKKLLLSDSGFYLCAWGGQYTEAFFGQGTRLTVV.

The chain couples TRBV7-9 to TRBJ2-7; no firm D call. CDR1 is SEHNR, CDR2 FQNEAQ, per germline (reference sequence). V was shortened by 8 bases and J by 1 base, with 9 bases between the two germline ends. The CDR3 is 12 residues long. In DNA, the CDR3 is TGTGCCAGCTCCGCGGTGTCCTACGAGCAGTACTTC. This sequence encodes CASSAVSYEQYF.

V usage is TRBV28 and J usage is TRBJ2-1; D possibly corresponds to TRBD1 (6 bases). The germline CDR1 and CDR2 sequences are MDHEN and SYDVKM. V was clipped by 6 bases and J by 4 bases, with 16 bases between them. The CDR3 totals 15 residues. CDR3 nucleotide sequence: TGTGCCAGCAGCATGGACAGCAGAGCTTACAATGAGCAGTTCTTC. Amino acids: CASSMDSRAYNEQFF.

This clone was seen more than once but under ten times. The CDR3 region has the DNA TGTGCCAGCAGCGCTCGATATCCCGGGACAGAGTATGGCTACACCTTC. Its translation is CASSARYPGTEYGYTF. The genes are TRBV3-1 (or the pseudogene TRBV3-2) and TRBJ1-2, with 7 bases lining up with TRBD1. The CDR3 is 16 amino acids. Germline V gene sequence: CDR1 LGHDT, CDR2 YNNKEL (reference sequence). The trim removed 5 bases at V and 5 bases at J, leaving 14 bases unmatched.

This clone was detected only once. The chain employs TRBV6-6 and TRBJ2-3; possible D gene TRBD2, 7 bases. The CDR3 is made up of 16 amino acids. In germline, CDR1 is MNHNY, CDR2 SVGAGI (reference sequence). Trimming removed 3 bases at V and 2 bases at J, with 15 bases between. CDR3 DNA sequence: TGTGCCAGCAGTTATGGCCAGCGGGGACACACAGATACGCAGTATTTT. The encoded protein is CASSYGQRGHTDTQYF.

The rearrangement links TRBV5-4 to TRBJ2-1; 14 nucleotides align to TRBD2. Germline V CDR1 and CDR2: SGHNT, YYREEE (reference sequence). This CDR3 spans 17 amino acids. The V gene end was trimmed by 4 bases and the J gene end by 2 bases; junction bases not matched to a gene: 5. CDR3 sequence reads: CASSLPTSGRAYNEQFF. For the CDR3, the DNA is TGTGCCAGCAGCCTACCGACTAGCGGGAGGGCCTACAATGAGCAGTTCTTC.